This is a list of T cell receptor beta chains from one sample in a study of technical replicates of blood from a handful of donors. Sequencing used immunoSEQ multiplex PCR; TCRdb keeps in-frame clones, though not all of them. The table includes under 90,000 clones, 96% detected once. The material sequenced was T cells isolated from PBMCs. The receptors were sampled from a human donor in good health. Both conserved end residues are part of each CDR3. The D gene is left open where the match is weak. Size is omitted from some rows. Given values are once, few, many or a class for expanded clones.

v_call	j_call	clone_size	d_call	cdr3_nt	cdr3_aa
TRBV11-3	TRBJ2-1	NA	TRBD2	TGTGCCAGCAGCTCGAGCTCACTAGCGGGAGGGGGGAATGAGCAGTTCTTC	CASSSSSLAGGGNEQFF
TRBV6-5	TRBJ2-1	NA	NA	TGTGCCAGCAGTAGTCAGGGGTTGTGGAATGAGCGGTTCTTC	CASSSQGLWNERFF
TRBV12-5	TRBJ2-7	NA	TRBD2	TGTGCTAGTGGTTTGACTCGGACTAGCGGGGGAAGCTCCTACGAGCAGTACTTC	CASGLTRTSGGSSYEQYF
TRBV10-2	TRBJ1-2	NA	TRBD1	TGCGCCTCCCAGGCCGGGACAGAGTATGGCTACACCTTC	CASQAGTEYGYTF
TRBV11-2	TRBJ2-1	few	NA	TGTGCCAGCAGCTTGGGGAGGAAAACTACGAGCTCCTACAATGAGCAGTTCTTC	CASSLGRKTTSSYNEQFF
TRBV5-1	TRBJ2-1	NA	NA	TGCGCCAGCAGCTTAGTGACTGACAATGAGCAGTTCTTC	CASSLVTDNEQFF
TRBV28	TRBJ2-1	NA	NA	TGTGCCAGCGTTTACGGGGATGAGCAGTTCTTC	CASVYGDEQFF
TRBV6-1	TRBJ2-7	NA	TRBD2	TGTGCCAGCAGTGAACCCGGGACTAGCGACGAGCAGTACTTC	CASSEPGTSDEQYF
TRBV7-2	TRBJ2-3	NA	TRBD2	TGTGCCAGCAGCTTAGGGCTAGCGGGAGGAGGGCGGTATTTT	CASSLGLAGGGRYF
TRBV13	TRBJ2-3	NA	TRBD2	TGTGCCAGCTTGACTAGCGGATCTAGCACAGATACGCAGTATTTT	CASLTSGSSTDTQYF
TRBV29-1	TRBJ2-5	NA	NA	TGCAGCGATATGGATACAGGGAGTGGGGAGACCCAGTACTTC	CSDMDTGSGETQYF
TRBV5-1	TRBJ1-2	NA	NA	TGCGCCAGCAGCTTAGTCCCAGAAAACTATGGCTACACCTTC	CASSLVPENYGYTF
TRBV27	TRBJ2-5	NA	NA	TGTGCCAGCAGCTACGACACCCGGCGATCAGAGACCCAGTACTTC	CASSYDTRRSETQYF
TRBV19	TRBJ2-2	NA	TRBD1	TGTGCCAGTAGTATCGGGACAGGGGGCCTCGGGGAGCTGTTTTTT	CASSIGTGGLGELFF
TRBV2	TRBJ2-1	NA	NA	TGTGCCAGCCACTATTTCAATGAGCAGTTCTTC	CASHYFNEQFF
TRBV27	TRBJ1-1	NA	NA	TGTGCCAGCAGTTTATTCCGCGACAGGCCCGAGGCTTTCTTT	CASSLFRDRPEAFF
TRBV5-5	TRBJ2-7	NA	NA	TGTGCCAGCACCCCCGCAGGTGGCTTGGAGTACTTC	CASTPAGGLEYF
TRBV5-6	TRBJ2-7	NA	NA	TGTGCCAGCAGCCTTGCCTACGAGCAGTACTTC	CASSLAYEQYF
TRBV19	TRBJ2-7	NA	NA	TGTGCCAGTAGTATCGGTGGAGAGGCCTCCTACGAGCAGTACTTC	CASSIGGEASYEQYF
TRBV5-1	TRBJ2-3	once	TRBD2	TGCGCCAGCAGTGGGAACGGGGGGTATTCAGATACGCAGTATTTT	CASSGNGGYSDTQYF